This TCR beta chain was found in a study of shared clonotypes between healthy human individuals. Researchers partitioned CD4+ cells into CD45RA+ naive and CD45RA-negative memory subsets. In regard to this clone: Its cognate antigen is unknown.

Sorted-subset replicate PCR reactions were performed with about 200 ng DNA, corresponding to tens of thousands of T cell genomes. Produced via immunoSEQ multiplex PCR; TCRdb's table is partial and in-frame only. The sample lists some 2,500,000 clones, 93% occurring once. Study-wide findings and caveats: Non-shared clonotypes showed lower generation probabilities than clonotypes common to all four donors.

The receptor comes from a man aged 18-30 years in good health. Some clones in this sample may be carry-over from other donors' samples. The sequenced material came from naive CD4+ T cells from PBMCs. As for subset: CD45RA+ positively selected.

The CDR3 nucleotides read TGTGCCAGCAGCTTAGTACGAAAGAGGGACAGCCCTAACTATGGCTACACCTTC. This sequence encodes CASSLVRKRDSPNYGYTF. V is TRBV11-2 and J is TRBJ1-2; 7 bases line up with TRBD1. CDR3 size: 18 residues. J was trimmed by 0 bases and V by 1 base; bases with no gene match: 11. Germline CDR1 SGHAT, CDR2 FQNNGV.